This T cell receptor beta chain was sequenced in a study of OX40 agonist ivuxolimab in advanced cancers. Clones were read by immunoSEQ multiplex PCR, and TCRdb kept only the in-frame ones, dropping some. Of 67,000 or so clones in the sample, roughly 89% were seen once. Per germline, CDR1 SNHLY and CDR2 FYNNEI. V was clipped by 5 bases and J by 7 bases; unmatched bases: 6. The CDR3 has 14 residues. The source is an adult with an advanced solid tumor such as melanoma, head and neck, liver or kidney cancer. The V and J genes are TRBV2 and TRBJ2-4, with TRBD1 identical over 9 bases. Sample: CD4+ or CD8+ T cells sorted from blood, taken in a trial of the OX40 agonist ivuxolimab. The CDR3: CASSYGGQGNIQYF. The CDR3 nucleotides read TGTGCCAGCAGTTACGGTGGACAGGGGAACATTCAGTACTTC.